This T cell receptor beta chain appears in the sequencing data of a study of blood T cell repertoires in COVID-19. Study details: Spain, Italy and the United States supplied samples that represented acute and convalescent COVID-19.

In its sample, this clone was seen once. There are 13 residues in the CDR3. CDR1 is SQVTM and CDR2 is ANQGSEA in the germline V gene. Trimming pared 3 bases from V and 4 bases from J, leaving 12 bases between. Per the original data handling: Amplification with reference gene primers provided the estimates of nucleated cell counts. Method: immunoSEQ multiplex PCR; TCRdb's copy keeps in-frame clones and lacks some. V and J calls and clone size come straight from that table; D and trimming were deduced from the DNA. The sample holds 200,000 to 250,000 clones; approximately 90% are singletons and the top ten take around 0.85%.

The clonotype originates from a man between 60 and 70 years old with COVID-19, enrolled during active disease. The sample comprised peripheral blood. This chain links TRBV29-1 with TRBJ1-1; D may be TRBD1 (6 bases). The CDR3 coding sequence is TGCAGCGTTGAGAGACAGGAGCGCACTGAAGCTTTCTTT. Translation gives CSVERQERTEAFF.